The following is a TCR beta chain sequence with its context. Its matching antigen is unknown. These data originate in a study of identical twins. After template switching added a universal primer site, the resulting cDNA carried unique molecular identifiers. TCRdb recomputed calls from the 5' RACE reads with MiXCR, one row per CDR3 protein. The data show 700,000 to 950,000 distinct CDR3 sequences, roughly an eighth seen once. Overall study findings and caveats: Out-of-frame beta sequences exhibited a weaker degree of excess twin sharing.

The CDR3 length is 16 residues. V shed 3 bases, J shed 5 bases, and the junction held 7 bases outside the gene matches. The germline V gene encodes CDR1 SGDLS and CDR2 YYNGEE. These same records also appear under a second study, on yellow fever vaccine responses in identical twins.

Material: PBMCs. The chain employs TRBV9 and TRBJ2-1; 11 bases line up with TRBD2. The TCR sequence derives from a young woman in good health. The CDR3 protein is CASSEHMGLADNEQFF. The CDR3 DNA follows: TGTGCCAGCAGCGAACACATGGGACTAGCGGACAATGAGCAGTTCTTC.